The 4 T cell receptor beta chains below come from one sample, sequenced in a study of identical twins listed by TCRdb under 2016. Libraries were prepared through 5' RACE. Sequencing took place on an Illumina HiSeq 2000. TCRdb redid the processing of the public reads, applying fastp at Q25 and MiXCR, and retained in-frame beta chains. All rows with the same CDR3 protein become a single entry with the most common DNA and genes. The sample yields more than 1.5 million distinct CDR3 sequences; roughly 35% were counted once. Roughly 0.3% of the sample belongs to the ten largest clones. Sequencing was done on a sample of cord blood. Receptors were obtained from a newborn girl in good health.

This clonotype came up many times. Its ends do not fully match the called genes, so a read error is possible. The chain carries TRBV5-1 and TRBJ2-1, with a weak D call TRBD2 (5 bases). CDR3 length equals 15 residues. The germline V gene has CDR1 SGHRS and CDR2 YFSETQ. For the CDR3, the DNA is TGTGCCAGCAGCTTGGCTCTAGCTTCATACAATGAGCAGTTCTTC. Protein sequence: CASSLALASYNEQFF.

This clonotype was detected a few times. The rearrangement uses TRBV13 and TRBJ2-2, with D uncertain. This CDR3 spans 13 amino acids. V lost 0 bases to trimming and J lost 6 bases, with 5 bases between them. Per the germline V gene, CDR1 is PRHDT and CDR2 is FYEKMQ (reference sequence). The CDR3 loop reads CASSLGYSGELFF. In DNA form, the CDR3 reads TGTGCCAGCAGCTTAGGATATTCCGGGGAGCTGTTTTTT.

A few counts support this clonotype. This sequence joins TRBV4-2 and TRBJ1-1; D unresolved. From germline, CDR1 is LGHNA and CDR2 YNFKEQ. V lost 0 bases and J 0 bases, leaving 11 bases between the germline ends. This CDR3 has 16 residues. CDR3 protein: CASSQDGQHMNTEAFF. The DNA for the CDR3 is TGTGCCAGCAGCCAAGATGGGCAGCACATGAACACTGAAGCTTTCTTT.

This clonotype was recorded a few times. The chain uses TRBV4-1 and TRBJ2-5; D uncertain. With the DNA end fitting TRBJ2-7 better, the J assignment may be wrong. CDR3 size: 13 residues. Germline V gene sequence: CDR1 MGHRA, CDR2 YSYEKL. The CDR3 loop is CASSQVARREQYF. The CDR3 DNA follows: TGCGCCAGCAGCCAAGTTGCGCGTCGCGAGCAGTACTTC.